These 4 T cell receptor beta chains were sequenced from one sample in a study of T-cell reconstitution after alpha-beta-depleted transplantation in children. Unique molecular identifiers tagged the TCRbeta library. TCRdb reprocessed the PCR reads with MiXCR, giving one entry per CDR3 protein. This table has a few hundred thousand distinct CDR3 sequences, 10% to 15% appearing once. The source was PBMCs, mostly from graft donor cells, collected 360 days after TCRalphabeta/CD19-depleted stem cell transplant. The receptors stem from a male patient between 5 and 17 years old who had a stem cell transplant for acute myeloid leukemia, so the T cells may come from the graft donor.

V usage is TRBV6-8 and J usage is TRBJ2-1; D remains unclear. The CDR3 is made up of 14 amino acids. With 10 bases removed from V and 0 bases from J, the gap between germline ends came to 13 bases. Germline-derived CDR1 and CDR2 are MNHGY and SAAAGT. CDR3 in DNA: TGTGCCACCTCTTACCCTTACTCCTACAATGAGCAGTTCTTC. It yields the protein CATSYPYSYNEQFF.

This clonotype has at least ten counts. The CDR3 DNA is TGTGCCAGCAGTTACGGGACTAGCGGATACAATGAGCAGTTCTTC. It translates to CASSYGTSGYNEQFF. The chain uses TRBV6-2 or TRBV6-3 and TRBJ2-1, with 11 bases fitting TRBD2. J was trimmed by 4 bases and V by 2 bases; bases with no gene match: 1. The CDR3 spans 15 residues. Per the germline V gene, CDR1 is MNHEY and CDR2 is SVGEGT.

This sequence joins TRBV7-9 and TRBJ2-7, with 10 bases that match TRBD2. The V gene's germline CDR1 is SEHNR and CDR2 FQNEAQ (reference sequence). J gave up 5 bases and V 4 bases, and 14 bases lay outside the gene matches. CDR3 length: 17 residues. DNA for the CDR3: TGTGCCAGCAGCTGGGGCGATACCGGGACTAGCGCGGACGAGCAGTACTTC. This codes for CASSWGDTGTSADEQYF.

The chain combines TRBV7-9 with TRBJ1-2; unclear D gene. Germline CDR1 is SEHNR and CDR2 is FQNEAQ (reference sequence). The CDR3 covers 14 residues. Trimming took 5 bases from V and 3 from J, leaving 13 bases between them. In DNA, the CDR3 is TGTGCCAGCAGCCCCCGGGGATTGCACTATGGCTACACCTTC. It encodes CASSPRGLHYGYTF.